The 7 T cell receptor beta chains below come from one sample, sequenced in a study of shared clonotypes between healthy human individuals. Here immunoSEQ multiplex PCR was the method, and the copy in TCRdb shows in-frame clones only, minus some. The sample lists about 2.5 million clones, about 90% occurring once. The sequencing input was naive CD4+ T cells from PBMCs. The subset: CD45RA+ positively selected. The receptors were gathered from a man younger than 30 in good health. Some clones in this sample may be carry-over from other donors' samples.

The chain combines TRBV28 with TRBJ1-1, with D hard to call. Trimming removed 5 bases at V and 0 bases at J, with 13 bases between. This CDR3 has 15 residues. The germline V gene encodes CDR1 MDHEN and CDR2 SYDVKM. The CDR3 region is CASSTEGWVNTEAFF. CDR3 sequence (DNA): TGTGCCAGCAGTACGGAGGGATGGGTGAACACTGAAGCTTTCTTT.

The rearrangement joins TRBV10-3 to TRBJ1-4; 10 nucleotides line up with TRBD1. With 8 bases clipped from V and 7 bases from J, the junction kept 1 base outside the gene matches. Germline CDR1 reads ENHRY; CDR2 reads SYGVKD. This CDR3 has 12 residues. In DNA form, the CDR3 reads TGTGCCATCCGGGACAGGGGTGAAAAACTGTTTTTT. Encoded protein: CAIRDRGEKLFF.

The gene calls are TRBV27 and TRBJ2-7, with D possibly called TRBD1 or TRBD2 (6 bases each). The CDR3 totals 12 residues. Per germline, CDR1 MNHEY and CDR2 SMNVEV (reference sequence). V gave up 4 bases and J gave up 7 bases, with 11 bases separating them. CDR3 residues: CASSSGGGEQYF. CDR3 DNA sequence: TGTGCCAGCAGTTCAGGAGGGGGAGAGCAGTACTTC.

The CDR3 is CASSLTDPGKNIQYF. CDR3 nucleotides: TGTGCCAGCAGCTTAACGGATCCCGGCAAAAACATTCAGTACTTC. The chain joins TRBV13 to TRBJ2-4; D is undetermined. Germline CDR1 PRHDT, CDR2 FYEKMQ (reference sequence). Trimming cost V 2 bases and J 3 bases, with 11 bases left between them. There are 15 residues in the CDR3.

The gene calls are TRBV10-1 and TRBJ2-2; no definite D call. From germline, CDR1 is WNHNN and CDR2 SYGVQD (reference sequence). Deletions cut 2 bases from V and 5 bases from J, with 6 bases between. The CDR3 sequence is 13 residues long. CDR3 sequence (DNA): TGCGCCAGCAGTGAGGTGTCAACCGGGGAGCTGTTTTTT. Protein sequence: CASSEVSTGELFF.

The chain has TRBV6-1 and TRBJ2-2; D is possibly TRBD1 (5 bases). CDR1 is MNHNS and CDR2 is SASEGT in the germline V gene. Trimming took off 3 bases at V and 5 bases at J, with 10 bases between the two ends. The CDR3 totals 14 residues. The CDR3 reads CASSDLGATGELFF. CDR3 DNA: TGTGCCAGCAGTGATTTAGGGGCGACCGGGGAGCTGTTTTTT.

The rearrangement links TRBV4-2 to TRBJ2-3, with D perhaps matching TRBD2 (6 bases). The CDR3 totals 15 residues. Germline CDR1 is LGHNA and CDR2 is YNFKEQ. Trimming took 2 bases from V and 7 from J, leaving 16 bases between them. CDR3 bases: TGTGCCAGCAGCCAACCGGGATCGGCGGGAAATACGCAGTATTTT. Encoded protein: CASSQPGSAGNTQYF.